This paragraph covers one T cell receptor beta chain sequence. The clone's antigen remains unknown. Base qualities are not at hand, and no much larger clone is one base apart. The CDR3 regions of human TCRbeta chains were analyzed by immunosequencing. The authors' pipeline ran thus. TCRs in the repertoires were compared against a reference library of SARS-CoV-2-specific TCRs that had been generated with the MIRA antigen-specificity platform. Breadth was defined as the fraction of unique TCRs that were SARS-CoV-2-associated, and depth was defined as the fraction of total T cells that were SARS-CoV-2-associated. Using the MIRA data, each spike-specific TCR was mapped to the spike region that the TCR reacts to and placed in a CD4 or CD8 class. Log10-transformed breadth and depth values were compared by one-way ANOVA with Sidak's multiple comparisons tests. As stored in TCRdb, this immuneACCESS dataset retains in-frame rearrangements with V and J assigned. A fraction of the clones does not appear; measured against another copy, unresolved V genes explain less than half of the discrepancy, and the remainder lacks a known reason. Clonal size and the V and J genes are those of that table, whereas D and trimming came from the DNA. The sample table contains about 170,000 clones; only one count was recorded for 90% of them. The biggest ten clones account for approximately 3% of the sample.

The entry originates in a study of T cell responses to AZD1222 COVID-19 vaccine listed by TCRdb under 2021. Turning to the overall study: Because spike-specific TCR depth and breadth did not differ between the two schedules, AZD1222 recipients who got a second dose at roughly 4 weeks were pooled with those who got a second dose at roughly 12 weeks. TCR sequencing was performed for over 230 trial participants, of whom about 200 were given two doses of AZD1222 and around 26 were given two doses of MenACWY control vaccine. Enrollment into the trials was organized by age into subgroups of 18-55, 56-69 and 70-plus years, and those subgroups contained approximately 150, 30 and 60 TCR-sequenced participants, respectively.

The paper's findings and limits, for the study overall: Vaccine-associated CD4 TCRs spanned the whole spike protein, with dominant responses in regions 160-218 and 743-854. In the small 56-69-year group, the increase in depth fell short of significance, most likely because of low power. Participants were mostly white British, with more females than males. The authors suggested clonal diversity may have been underestimated. Because no day 14 peak-response samples were available, the repertoires could be characterized only after the peak T cell response. Only a handful of AZD1222 recipients were SARS-CoV-2 seropositive at baseline, limiting conclusions about previously exposed vaccinees. Reportedly, almost half of the unique spike-specific TCRs recognized epitopes lying outside the regions that are mutated in the B.1.351 and B.1.1.7 variants. After two AZD1222 doses, both the breadth and the depth of spike-specific TCRs were significantly higher than at day 0 and than in MenACWY recipients.

The CDR3 has 15 amino acids, counting the end cysteine and phenylalanine. The CDR3 DNA has 45 bases and is translated from base 1. Taken from the germline V gene, the CDR1 and CDR2 loops are SGDLS and YYNGEE. The junction shows trimming of 0 bases on V and 7 bases on J, plus 16 bases between the germline ends. In light of the paper, this sample's time point label describes: baseline before first vaccination. The vaccinee samples were drawn from two UK trials, COV001 and COV002, one of which was a single-blind randomized controlled phase 2/3 trial testing AZD1222 (ChAdOx1 nCoV-19) in healthy adults. For TCRbeta chain sequencing, PBMC samples were collected from trial participants at day 0 and at day 28 after the second dose.

The sequencing here drew on peripheral blood, taken on day 0 of AZD1222 vaccination. The sequence was obtained from an adult in good health. The V gene is TRBV9 and the J gene is TRBJ2-5; the D region possibly corresponds to TRBD1 (6 bases align). The CDR3 region: CASSVEGHGMGTQYF. In nucleotide form, the sequence is TGTGCCAGCAGCGTAGAGGGACACGGGATGGGGACCCAGTACTTC. Outside the CDR3, residues come from the reference TRBV9 and TRBJ2-5 proteins, so the full variable domain is: DSGVTQTPKHLITATGQRVTLRCSPRSGDLSVYWYQQSLDQGLQFLIQYYNGEERAKGNILERFSAQQFPDLHSELNLSSLELGDSALYFCASSVEGHGMGTQYFGPGTRLLVL.